This TCR beta chain emerged from a study of OX40 agonist ivuxolimab in advanced cancers. On this clone itself: Its target is unknown.

Broader study findings: Partial responders dosed at 0.1-3.0 mg/kg displayed clonal expansion ranking among the lowest.

Germline CDR1 and CDR2: KGHSH and LQKENI. There are 16 residues in the CDR3. Trimming cost V 3 bases and J 0 bases, with 11 bases left between them. TCRdb's copy holds only in-frame clones and misses some; the assay was immunoSEQ multiplex PCR. The data contain roughly 71,000 clones, 88% of them seen just once; the ten biggest clones take up around 0.56%. The V gene is TRBV18, the J gene TRBJ2-2; no reliable D call. The TCR was taken from an adult with an advanced solid tumor such as melanoma, head and neck, liver or kidney cancer. This material consisted of CD4+ or CD8+ T cells sorted from blood, taken in a trial of the OX40 agonist ivuxolimab. CDR3 DNA sequence: TGTGCCAGCTCACCGGTCCGGCAGACGAACACCGGGGAGCTGTTTTTT. Its protein is CASSPVRQTNTGELFF.